The 14 T cell receptor beta chains listed next were all sequenced from one sample in a study of shared clonotypes between healthy human individuals. Sequenced by immunoSEQ multiplex PCR; TCRdb stores in-frame clones only, minus some. The sample includes some 2.1 million clones, approximately 95% of them seen just once. The sample was naive CD4+ T cells sorted from blood. Subset given: CD45RA+ positively selected. The source is a man aged 18 to 35 in good health.

This clone has only a few counts. Other DNA variants within this sample encode the same CDR3. The chain carries TRBV30 and TRBJ1-2, with no clear D. V dropped 2 bases and J dropped 2 bases, with 6 bases sitting between them. Germline V gene lookup returns CDR1 GTSNPN and CDR2 SVGIG (reference sequence). This CDR3 region has 12 residues. CDR3 DNA sequence: TGTGCCTGGAGTCGTCAGAACTATGGCTACACCTTC. Amino acid sequence: CAWSRQNYGYTF. Together with reference TRBV30 and TRBJ1-2, the CDR3 gives the full variable domain: SQTIHQWPATLVQPVGSPLSLECTVEGTSNPNLYWYRQAAGRGLQLLFYSVGIGQISSEVPQNLSASRPQDRQFILSSKKLLLSDSGFYLCAWSRQNYGYTFGSGTRLTVV.

The table lists this clone with a count of one. The V and J genes are TRBV30 and TRBJ2-3; unclear D gene. The CDR3 contains 12 residues. The germline CDR1 and CDR2 sequences are GTSNPN and SVGIG (reference sequence). V was shortened by 0 bases and J by 6 bases, with 7 bases between the two germline ends. The CDR3 bases are TGTGCCTGGAGTGTACAGAAGGATACGCAGTATTTT. This gives the protein CAWSVQKDTQYF.

V is TRBV2 and J is TRBJ2-7; TRBD2 agrees at 10 bases. CDR1 is SNHLY, CDR2 FYNNEI, per germline. This CDR3 contains 16 residues. V trimming: 5 bases; J trimming: 3 bases; junction bases outside the gene matches: 10. Written as DNA, the CDR3 is TGTGCCAGCAGTTCGGGCATAGCGGGGGGAATCTACGAGCAGTACTTC. Its translation is CASSSGIAGGIYEQYF.

V gene TRBV5-1 combines with J gene TRBJ1-3; D is unclear. CDR1 SGHRS and CDR2 YFSETQ come from the germline V gene. Trimming took 4 bases from V and 0 from J, leaving 11 bases between them. This CDR3 contains 15 residues. DNA for the CDR3: TGCGCCAGCAGCCAGGACGGCTACTCTGGAAACACCATATATTTT. The encoded protein is CASSQDGYSGNTIYF.

Details on this clone: This sample also contains other DNA sequences that code for the same CDR3. The chain recombines TRBV5-1 with TRBJ2-1; D might be TRBD1 (6 bases). V lost 4 bases and J 1 base, leaving 9 bases between the germline ends. CDR1 SGHRS and CDR2 YFSETQ come from the germline V gene. CDR3 length equals 14 residues. This CDR3 is CASSPDSSYNEQFF. The DNA of the CDR3 is TGCGCCAGCAGCCCGGACAGTTCCTACAATGAGCAGTTCTTC.

This rearrangement joins TRBV7-3 to TRBJ2-6; 8 positions agree with TRBD1. The V gene end was trimmed by 5 bases and the J gene end by 2 bases; junction bases not matched to a gene: 5. The CDR3 is made up of 16 amino acids. CDR1 and CDR2 (germline): SGHTA, FQGTGA. CDR3: CASSPGQGAGANVLTF. The CDR3 DNA reads as TGTGCCAGCAGCCCCGGACAGGGAGCTGGGGCCAACGTCCTGACTTTC.

The chain is built from TRBV5-6 and TRBJ2-1, with 8 nucleotides matching TRBD1. V trimming: 0 bases; J trimming: 4 bases; junction bases outside the gene matches: 3. The CDR3 totals 15 residues. CDR1 and CDR2 (germline): SGHDT, YYEEEE. The CDR3 DNA reads as TGTGCCAGCAGCTTGGTGGACAGGGATTACAATGAGCAGTTCTTC. Translated: CASSLVDRDYNEQFF.

This chain connects TRBV5-1 to TRBJ2-3, with 12 positions matching TRBD2. The V segment lost 0 bases and the J segment 7 bases; nucleotides outside the gene matches: 3. In germline, CDR1 is SGHRS, CDR2 YFSETQ. The CDR3 covers 15 residues. As DNA, the CDR3 is TGCGCCAGCAGCTTGGGACTAGCGGGGGCCAATACGCAGTATTTT. Its translation: CASSLGLAGANTQYF. The full variable domain, rest sourced from reference TRBV5-1 and TRBJ2-3, is KAGVTQTPRYLIKTRGQQVTLSCSPISGHRSVSWYQQTPGQGLQFLFEYFSETQRNKGNFPGRFSGRQFSNSRSEMNVSTLELGDSALYLCASSLGLAGANTQYFGPGTRLTVL.

This chain uses TRBV30 with TRBJ1-3; tentatively, D is TRBD1 (5 bases). The CDR3 is 14 amino acids. Germline V gene data show CDR1 as GTSNPN and CDR2 as SVGIG (reference sequence). The ends were cut back, 3 bases at V and 3 bases at J, with 12 bases in the middle. The CDR3 here is CAWSWDSVGNTIYF. The CDR3 bases are TGTGCCTGGAGCTGGGACTCAGTTGGAAACACCATATATTTT.

V is TRBV5-1 and J is TRBJ1-6, with a possible D match to TRBD1 (5 bases). This CDR3 region has 15 residues. V was pared by 0 bases and J by 10 bases, with 14 bases between. Germline V gene data show CDR1 as SGHRS and CDR2 as YFSETQ. The DNA of the CDR3 is TGCGCCAGCAGCTTGGGCCATGGGGCAGCCTCACCCCTCCACTTT. Translation: CASSLGHGAASPLHF.

Here the CDR3 reads CASSPAGAIQYF. DNA for the CDR3: TGTGCCAGCAGCCCGGCGGGGGCCATTCAGTACTTC. This chain connects TRBV7-9 to TRBJ2-4, with a weak D call TRBD2 (7 bases). The CDR3 contains 12 residues. The V gene's germline CDR1 is SEHNR and CDR2 FQNEAQ (reference sequence). V lost 5 bases, J lost 9 bases, and 11 bases lay in between.

This clone was seen once. This chain joins TRBV25-1 and TRBJ2-1; 9 nucleotides align to TRBD2. V shed 7 bases and J 0 bases; nucleotides not matched to a gene: 4. Looked up from germline, CDR1 is MGHDK and CDR2 is SYGVNS. This CDR3 comprises 15 residues. CDR3 loop: CASTPAGGSYNEQFF. The CDR3 nucleotides read TGTGCCAGCACTCCAGCGGGGGGCTCCTACAATGAGCAGTTCTTC.

The rearrangement links TRBV18 to TRBJ2-5; the D gene is possibly TRBD2 (6 bases). CDR1 is KGHSH and CDR2 is LQKENI in the germline V gene. The CDR3 is made up of 15 amino acids. Trimming shortened V by 2 bases and J by 5 bases, and 15 bases separated the two germline ends. CDR3 in DNA: TGTGCCAGCTCACCAAAGGAGGGCCTCGGGGAGACCCAGTACTTC. It specifies CASSPKEGLGETQYF.

V usage is TRBV28 and J usage is TRBJ1-3; no reliable D call. CDR3 length equals 15 residues. Germline V lookup: CDR1 MDHEN, CDR2 SYDVKM. The germline V and J ends were trimmed by 1 base and 1 base, with 8 bases remaining between them. This chain's CDR3 is CASSLYPTSGNTIYF. In nucleotides, the CDR3 is TGTGCCAGCAGTTTATATCCCACGTCTGGAAACACCATATATTTT.